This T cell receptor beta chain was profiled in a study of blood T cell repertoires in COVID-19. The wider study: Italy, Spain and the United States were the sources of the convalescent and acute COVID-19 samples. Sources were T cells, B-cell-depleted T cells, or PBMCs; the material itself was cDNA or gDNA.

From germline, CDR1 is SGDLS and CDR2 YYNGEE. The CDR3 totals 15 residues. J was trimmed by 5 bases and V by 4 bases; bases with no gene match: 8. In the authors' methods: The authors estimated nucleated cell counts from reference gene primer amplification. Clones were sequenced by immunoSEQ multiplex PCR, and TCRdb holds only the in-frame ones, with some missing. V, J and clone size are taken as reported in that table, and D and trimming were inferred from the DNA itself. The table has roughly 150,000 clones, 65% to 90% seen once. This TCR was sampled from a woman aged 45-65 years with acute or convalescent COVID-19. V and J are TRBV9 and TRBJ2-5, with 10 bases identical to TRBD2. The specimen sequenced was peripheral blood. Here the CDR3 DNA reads TGTGCCAGCAGCTCCATCCCGGGACTAGCGGAGACCCAGTACTTC. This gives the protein CASSSIPGLAETQYF.